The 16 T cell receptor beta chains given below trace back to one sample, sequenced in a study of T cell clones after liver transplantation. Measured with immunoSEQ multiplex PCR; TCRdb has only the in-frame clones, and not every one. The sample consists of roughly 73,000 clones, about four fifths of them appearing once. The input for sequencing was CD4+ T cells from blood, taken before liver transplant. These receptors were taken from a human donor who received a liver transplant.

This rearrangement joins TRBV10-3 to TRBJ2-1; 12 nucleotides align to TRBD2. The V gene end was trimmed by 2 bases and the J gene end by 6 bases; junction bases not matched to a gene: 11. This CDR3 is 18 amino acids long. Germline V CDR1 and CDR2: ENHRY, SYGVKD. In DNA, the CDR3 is TGTGCCATCAGTGAGAATACCCTAGCGGGAGGGCCAAGCAATGAGCAGTTCTTC. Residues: CAISENTLAGGPSNEQFF.

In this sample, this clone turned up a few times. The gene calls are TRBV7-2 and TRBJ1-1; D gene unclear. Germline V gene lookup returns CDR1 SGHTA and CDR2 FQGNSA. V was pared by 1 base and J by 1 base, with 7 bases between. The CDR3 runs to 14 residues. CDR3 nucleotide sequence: TGTGCCAGCAGCTTAGGGGGAAAGAACACTGAAGCTTTCTTT. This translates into CASSLGGKNTEAFF. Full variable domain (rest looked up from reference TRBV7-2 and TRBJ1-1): GAGVSQSPSNKVTEKGKDVELRCDPISGHTALYWYRQSLGQGLEFLIYFQGNSAPDKSGLPSDRFSAERTGGSVSTLTIQRTQQEDSAVYLCASSLGGKNTEAFFGQGTRLTVV.

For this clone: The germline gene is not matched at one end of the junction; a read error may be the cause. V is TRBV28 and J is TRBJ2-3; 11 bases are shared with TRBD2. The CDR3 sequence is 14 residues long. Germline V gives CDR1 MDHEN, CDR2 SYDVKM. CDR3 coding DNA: TGTGCCAGCAGTTCAACACCCCCACTAGCGGGAGAGGATTTT. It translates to CASSSTPPLAGEDF.

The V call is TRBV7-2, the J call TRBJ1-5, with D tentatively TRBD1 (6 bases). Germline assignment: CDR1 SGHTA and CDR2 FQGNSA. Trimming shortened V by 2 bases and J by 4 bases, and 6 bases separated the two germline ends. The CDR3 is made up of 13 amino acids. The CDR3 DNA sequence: TGTGCCAGCAGCTTACAGGGGAATCAGCCCCAGCATTTT. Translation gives CASSLQGNQPQHF.

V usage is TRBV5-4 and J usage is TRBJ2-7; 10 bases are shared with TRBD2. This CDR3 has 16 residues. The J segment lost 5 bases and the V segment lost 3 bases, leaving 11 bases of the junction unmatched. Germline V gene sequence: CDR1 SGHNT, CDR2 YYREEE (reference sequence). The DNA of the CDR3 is TGTGCCAGCAGCTCCTCAGCGGGAGGGCCCGGGAACGAGCAGTACTTC. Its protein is CASSSSAGGPGNEQYF.

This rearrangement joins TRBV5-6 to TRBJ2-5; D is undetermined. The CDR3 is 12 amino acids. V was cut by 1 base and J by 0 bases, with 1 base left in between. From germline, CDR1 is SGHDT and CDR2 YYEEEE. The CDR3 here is CASSLHQETQYF. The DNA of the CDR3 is TGTGCCAGCAGCTTGCACCAAGAGACCCAGTACTTC.

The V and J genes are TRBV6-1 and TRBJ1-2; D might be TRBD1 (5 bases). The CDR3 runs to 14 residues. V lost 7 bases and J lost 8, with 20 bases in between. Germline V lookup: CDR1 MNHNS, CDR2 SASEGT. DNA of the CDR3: TGTGCCAGCAAGGAAAATCGAGGGGATCGGGGCTACACCTTC. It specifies CASKENRGDRGYTF.

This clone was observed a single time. The CDR3 here is CASSEGDSQPQHF. The CDR3 DNA reads as TGCGCCAGCAGCGAGGGGGACTCTCAGCCCCAGCATTTT. The chain joins TRBV5-1 to TRBJ1-5; a weak D match, TRBD1 (6 bases). Trimming shortened V by 4 bases and J by 6 bases, and 11 bases separated the two germline ends. Germline CDR1 reads SGHRS; CDR2 reads YFSETQ. This CDR3 spans 13 amino acids.

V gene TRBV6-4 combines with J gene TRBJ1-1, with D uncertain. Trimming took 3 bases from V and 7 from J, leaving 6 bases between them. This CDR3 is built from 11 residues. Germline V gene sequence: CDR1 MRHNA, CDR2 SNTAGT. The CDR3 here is CASSEAGEAFF. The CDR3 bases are TGTGCCAGCAGTGAAGCAGGTGAAGCTTTCTTT.

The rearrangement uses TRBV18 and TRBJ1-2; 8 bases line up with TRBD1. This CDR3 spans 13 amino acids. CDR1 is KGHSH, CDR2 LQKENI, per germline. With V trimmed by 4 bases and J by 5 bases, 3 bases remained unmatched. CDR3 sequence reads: CASSRTGKYGYTF. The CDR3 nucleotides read TGTGCCAGCTCACGGACAGGGAAGTATGGCTACACCTTC.

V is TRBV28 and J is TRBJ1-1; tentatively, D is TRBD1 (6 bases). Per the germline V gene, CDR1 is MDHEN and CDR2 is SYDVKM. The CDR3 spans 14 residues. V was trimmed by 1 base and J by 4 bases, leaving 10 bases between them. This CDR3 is CASSLLGGGTEAFF. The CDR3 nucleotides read TGTGCCAGCAGTTTATTAGGGGGAGGCACTGAAGCTTTCTTT.

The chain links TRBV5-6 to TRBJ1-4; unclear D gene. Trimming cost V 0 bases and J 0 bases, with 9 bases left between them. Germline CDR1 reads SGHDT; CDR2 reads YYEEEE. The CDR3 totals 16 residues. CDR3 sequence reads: CASSLGRIATNEKLFF. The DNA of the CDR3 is TGTGCCAGCAGCTTGGGGCGGATAGCAACTAATGAAAAACTGTTTTTT.

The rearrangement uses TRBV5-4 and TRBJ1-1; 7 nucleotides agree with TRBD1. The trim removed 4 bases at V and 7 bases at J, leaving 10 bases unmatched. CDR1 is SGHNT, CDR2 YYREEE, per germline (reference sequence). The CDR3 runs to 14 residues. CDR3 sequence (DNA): TGTGCCAGCAGCACGACAGGGCTCGAGGGTGAAGCTTTCTTT. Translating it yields CASSTTGLEGEAFF.

This CDR3 reads CASSNPTSGVGPTDTQYF. CDR3 DNA: TGTGCCAGCAGTAACCCGACTAGCGGGGTGGGGCCCACAGATACGCAGTATTTT. This rearrangement joins TRBV28 to TRBJ2-3, with 11 bases matching TRBD2. This CDR3 is built from 18 residues. The germline CDR1 and CDR2 sequences are MDHEN and SYDVKM. V lost 5 bases and J lost 2; bases outside the gene matches: 12. Drawing the rest from reference TRBV28 and TRBJ2-3, the complete variable domain is DVKVTQSSRYLVKRTGEKVFLECVQDMDHENMFWYRQDPGLGLRLIYFSYDVKMKEKGDIPEGYSVSREKKERFSLILESASTNQTSMYLCASSNPTSGVGPTDTQYFGPGTRLTVL.

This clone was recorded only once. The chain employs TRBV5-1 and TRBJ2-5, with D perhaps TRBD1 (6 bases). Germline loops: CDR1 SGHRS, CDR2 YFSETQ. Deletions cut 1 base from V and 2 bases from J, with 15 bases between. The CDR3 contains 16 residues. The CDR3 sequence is CASSLLGGQIQETQYF. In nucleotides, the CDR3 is TGCGCCAGCAGCTTGTTAGGAGGACAGATTCAAGAGACCCAGTACTTC.

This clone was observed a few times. The DNA of the CDR3 is TGTGCCAGTAGTATGGTGTCAACTCCTAGGGGCATTCAGTACTTC. Amino acid sequence: CASSMVSTPRGIQYF. The V call is TRBV19, the J call TRBJ2-4; TRBD1 is a possible D gene (5 bases). V lost 3 bases, J lost 9 bases, and 18 bases lay in between. The germline CDR1 and CDR2 sequences are LNHDA and SQIVND (reference sequence). The CDR3 is made up of 15 amino acids.